These 18 T cell receptor beta chains were sequenced from one sample in a study of shared clonotypes between healthy human individuals. Measured with immunoSEQ multiplex PCR; TCRdb has only the in-frame clones, and not every one. The sample contains approximately 2,000,000 clones, 92% of which appear only once. Material for sequencing was naive CD4+ T cells from PBMCs. Subset specified: CD45RA+ positively selected. These receptors originate from a man aged 18 to 30 in good health. Some clones in this sample may be carry-over from other donors' samples.

The genes are TRBV7-2 and TRBJ1-1; D is uncertain. Trimming pared 5 bases from V and 1 base from J, leaving 2 bases between. This CDR3 has 11 residues. From germline, CDR1 is SGHTA and CDR2 FQGNSA. The CDR3 is CASSRNTEAFF. The CDR3 coding sequence is TGTGCCAGCAGCCGGAACACTGAAGCTTTCTTT.

The CDR3 region is CASSFGGSGGTEAFF. The CDR3, as DNA: TGTGCCAGCAGCTTTGGCGGGAGCGGGGGGACTGAAGCTTTCTTT. The J gene is TRBJ1-1, the V gene TRBV7-3, with a weak D call TRBD1 (5 bases). Trimming removed 3 bases from V and 5 bases from J, with 16 bases in between. CDR3 length: 15 amino acids. Germline-derived CDR1 and CDR2 are SGHTA and FQGTGA.

The genes are TRBV7-2 and TRBJ2-2; 10 nucleotides agree with TRBD2. The CDR3 runs 14 residues. V lost 8 bases, J lost 6 bases, and 6 bases stayed unmatched. Germline V gives CDR1 SGHTA, CDR2 FQGNSA. The CDR3 DNA follows: TGTGCCAGCCGCCCCGGGACTAGCGCCGGGGAGCTGTTTTTT. Amino acid sequence: CASRPGTSAGELFF.

The chain links TRBV7-8 to TRBJ2-5; D could derive from TRBD1 or TRBD2 (5 bases each). The V end lost 5 bases, the J end lost 9 bases, and 13 bases lay between the germline ends. This CDR3 comprises 12 residues. Per germline, CDR1 SGHVS and CDR2 FQNEAQ. CDR3 DNA: TGTGCCAGCAGCCAGGGTATGAGGGCCCAGTACTTC. Translation gives CASSQGMRAQYF.

The chain has TRBV4-1 and TRBJ2-1; no reliable D call. CDR3 length equals 14 residues. The ends were cut back, 1 base at V and 9 bases at J, with 13 bases in the middle. Germline CDR1 is MGHRA and CDR2 is YSYEKL. The CDR3 DNA sequence: TGCGCCAGCAGCCAAGGTATTGGCAGTTCTGAGCAGTTCTTC. Amino acids: CASSQGIGSSEQFF.

The genes are TRBV6-5 and TRBJ2-1; the D gene is possibly TRBD2 (5 bases). The ends were cut back, 2 bases at V and 6 bases at J, with 11 bases in the middle. Germline assignment: CDR1 MNHEY and CDR2 SVGAGI. The CDR3 loop spans 14 amino acids. The CDR3 coding sequence is TGTGCCAGCAGTTACAGAGCTAGCCTCAATGAGCAGTTCTTC. Translating it yields CASSYRASLNEQFF.

This chain connects TRBV7-2 to TRBJ2-3; TRBD1 matches at 10 bases. Germline loops: CDR1 SGHTA, CDR2 FQGNSA. Trimming at V came to 0 bases and at J to 5 bases, leaving 2 bases not matched to a gene. The CDR3 length is 15 residues. The CDR3 DNA follows: TGTGCCAGCAGCTTAGCGGGGACAGGGGTAGATACGCAGTATTTT. Encoded protein: CASSLAGTGVDTQYF.

This clone was found a few times. CDR3 coding DNA: TGTGCCAGCAGGAGCCTAAAGACAGGCAATCAGCCCCAGCATTTT. This gives the protein CASRSLKTGNQPQHF. The chain combines TRBV6-5 with TRBJ1-5, with D possibly matching TRBD1 (5 bases). V lost 6 bases and J lost 2, with 14 bases in between. This CDR3 is 15 amino acids long. Germline V CDR1 and CDR2: MNHEY, SVGAGI.

The V gene is TRBV7-9, the J gene TRBJ1-6; weak D call: TRBD1 (6 bases). The CDR3 spans 14 residues. Trimming took 2 bases from V and 10 from J, leaving 12 bases between them. Germline V gene lookup returns CDR1 SEHNR and CDR2 FQNEAQ (reference sequence). This CDR3 is CASSLWGGRSPLHF. CDR3 coding DNA: TGTGCCAGCAGCTTATGGGGGGGCAGATCACCCCTCCACTTT.

This chain uses TRBV4-2 with TRBJ2-7; D possibly corresponds to TRBD1 (5 bases). The germline gives CDR1 LGHNA, CDR2 YNFKEQ. This CDR3 has 18 residues. The V end was cut by 4 bases, the J end by 0 bases, with 22 bases between. CDR3 bases: TGTGCCAGCAGCCGGCGACAGAGCAGTACAAGCAGCTCCTACGAGCAGTACTTC. Translation gives CASSRRQSSTSSSYEQYF.

This clone was counted once. The sample contains more than one DNA sequence encoding this CDR3. This chain connects TRBV7-2 to TRBJ2-5; a weak D match, TRBD1 (5 bases). The CDR3 is 13 amino acids. The germline V gene has CDR1 SGHTA and CDR2 FQGNSA. The V end was cut by 2 bases, the J end by 1 base, with 5 bases between. The CDR3 sequence is CASSLQGQETQYF. In DNA form, the CDR3 reads TGTGCCAGCAGCTTACAGGGCCAAGAGACCCAGTACTTC.

The chain links TRBV30 to TRBJ1-6; the D is unclear. Trimming stripped 3 bases from V and 8 bases from J, with 14 bases between. CDR3 length: 14 residues. Germline assignment: CDR1 GTSNPN and CDR2 SVGIG (reference sequence). The CDR3 DNA reads TGTGCCTGGAGCTCAGGAGGCGGTTATTCACCCCTCCACTTT. This translates into CAWSSGGGYSPLHF.

V usage is TRBV28 and J usage is TRBJ1-2; possible D gene TRBD1, 5 bases. This CDR3 region has 13 residues. Trimming stripped 7 bases from V and 1 base from J, with 10 bases between. Germline loops: CDR1 MDHEN, CDR2 SYDVKM. The CDR3 loop reads CASTVDSNYGYTF. CDR3 sequence (DNA): TGTGCCAGCACCGTAGACAGTAACTATGGCTACACCTTC.

The chain combines TRBV7-2 with TRBJ2-6; 11 bases align to TRBD2. V shed 4 bases, J shed 4 bases, and the junction held 9 bases outside the gene matches. In germline, CDR1 is SGHTA, CDR2 FQGNSA. The CDR3 sequence is 18 residues long. The CDR3 DNA reads as TGTGCCAGCAGCTCACATAGCGGGAGGGCCAAAGGGGCCAACGTCCTGACTTTC. Translated, it gives CASSSHSGRAKGANVLTF.

This clone was recorded once. V gene TRBV2 combines with J gene TRBJ2-7, with 9 bases matching TRBD1. Germline assignment: CDR1 SNHLY and CDR2 FYNNEI. The CDR3 is 15 amino acids. The J segment lost 6 bases and the V segment lost 5 bases, leaving 11 bases of the junction unmatched. CDR3 sequence: CASSSVPGQGSEQYF. CDR3 DNA sequence: TGTGCCAGCAGTTCCGTCCCGGGACAGGGCTCCGAGCAGTACTTC. Full variable domain (rest looked up from reference TRBV2 and TRBJ2-7): EPEVTQTPSHQVTQMGQEVILRCVPISNHLYFYWYRQILGQKVEFLVSFYNNEISEKSEIFDDQFSVERPDGSNFTLKIRSTKLEDSAMYFCASSSVPGQGSEQYFGPGTRLTVT.

The rearrangement joins TRBV6-5 to TRBJ1-5; tentatively, D is TRBD1 (5 bases). The CDR3 is 16 residues long. The germline V and J ends were trimmed by 2 bases and 0 bases, with 11 bases remaining between them. Germline CDR1 is MNHEY and CDR2 is SVGAGI. The CDR3 loop reads CASSYRQGNSNQPQHF. CDR3 sequence (DNA): TGTGCCAGCAGTTACCGGCAGGGAAATAGCAATCAGCCCCAGCATTTT.

The V gene is TRBV27, the J gene TRBJ2-1, with D possibly being TRBD2 (7 bases). V lost 3 bases and J 1 base, leaving 16 bases between the germline ends. The CDR3 contains 17 residues. The germline CDR1 and CDR2 sequences are MNHEY and SMNVEV (reference sequence). The CDR3 DNA sequence: TGTGCCAGCAGTTTCCCGAGGAGGGGGGGGTCCTACAATGAGCAGTTCTTC. This encodes CASSFPRRGGSYNEQFF.

The chain recombines TRBV6-1 with TRBJ2-1; D is perhaps TRBD2 (5 bases). This CDR3 comprises 12 residues. V was clipped by 3 bases and J by 10 bases, with 10 bases between them. The V gene's germline CDR1 is MNHNS and CDR2 SASEGT. CDR3 protein: CASSDLAREQFF. Here the CDR3 DNA reads TGTGCCAGCAGTGATCTAGCTCGAGAGCAGTTCTTC.